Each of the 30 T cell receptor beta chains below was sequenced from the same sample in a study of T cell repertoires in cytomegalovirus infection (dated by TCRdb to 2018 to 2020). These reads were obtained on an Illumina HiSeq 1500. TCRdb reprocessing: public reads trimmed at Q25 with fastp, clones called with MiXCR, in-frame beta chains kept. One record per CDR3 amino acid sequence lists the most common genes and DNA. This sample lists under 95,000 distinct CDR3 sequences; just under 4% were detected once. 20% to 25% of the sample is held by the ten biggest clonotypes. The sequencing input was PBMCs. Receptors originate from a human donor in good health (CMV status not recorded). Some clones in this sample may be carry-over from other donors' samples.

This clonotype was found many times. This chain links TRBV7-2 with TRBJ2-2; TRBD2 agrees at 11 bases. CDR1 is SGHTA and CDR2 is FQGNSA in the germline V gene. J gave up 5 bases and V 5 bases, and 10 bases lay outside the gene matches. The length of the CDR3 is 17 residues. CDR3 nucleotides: TGTGCCAGCAGCCGCAGACTTAGCGGGAGGGGGACCGGGGAGCTGTTTTTT. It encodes CASSRRLSGRGTGELFF.

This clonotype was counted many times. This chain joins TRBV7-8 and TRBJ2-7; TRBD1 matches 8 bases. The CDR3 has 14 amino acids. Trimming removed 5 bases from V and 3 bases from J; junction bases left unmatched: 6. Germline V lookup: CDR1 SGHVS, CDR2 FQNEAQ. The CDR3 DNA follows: TGTGCCAGCAGCCTCCGGACAGGGCTCTACGAGCAGTACTTC. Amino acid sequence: CASSLRTGLYEQYF.

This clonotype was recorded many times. The CDR3 DNA is TGTGCCAGCAGTTATAAGGGGTCTGGGGCCAACGTCCTGACTTTC. Its protein product is CASSYKGSGANVLTF. This chain uses TRBV6-6 with TRBJ2-6, with D tentatively TRBD1 (5 bases). Per the germline V gene, CDR1 is MNHNY and CDR2 is SVGAGI (reference sequence). This CDR3 comprises 15 residues. Trimming removed 3 bases from V and 1 base from J, with 7 bases in between.

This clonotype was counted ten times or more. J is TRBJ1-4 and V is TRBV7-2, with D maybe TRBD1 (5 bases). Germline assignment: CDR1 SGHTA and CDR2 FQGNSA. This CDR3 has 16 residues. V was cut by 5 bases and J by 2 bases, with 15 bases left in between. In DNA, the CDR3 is TGTGCCAGCAGCCCGGGGGGGGGGGAGACTAATGAAAAACTGTTTTTT. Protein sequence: CASSPGGGETNEKLFF.

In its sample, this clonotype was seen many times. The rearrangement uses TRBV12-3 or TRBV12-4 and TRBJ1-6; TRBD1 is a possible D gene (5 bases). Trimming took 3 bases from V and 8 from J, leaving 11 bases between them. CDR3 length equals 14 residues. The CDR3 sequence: CASSLGRGHSPLHF. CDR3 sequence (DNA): TGTGCCAGCAGTTTGGGACGGGGACATTCACCCCTCCACTTT.

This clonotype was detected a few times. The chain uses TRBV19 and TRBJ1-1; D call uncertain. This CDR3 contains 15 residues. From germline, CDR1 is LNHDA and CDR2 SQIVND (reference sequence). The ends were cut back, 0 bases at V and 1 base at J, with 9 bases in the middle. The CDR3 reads CASSIEGSPNTEAFF. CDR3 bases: TGTGCCAGTAGTATAGAGGGCAGCCCGAACACTGAAGCTTTCTTT. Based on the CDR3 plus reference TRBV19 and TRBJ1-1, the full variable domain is DGGITQSPKYLFRKEGQNVTLSCEQNLNHDAMYWYRQDPGQGLRLIYYSQIVNDFQKGDIAEGYSVSREKKESFPLTVTSAQKNPTAFYLCASSIEGSPNTEAFFGQGTRLTVV.

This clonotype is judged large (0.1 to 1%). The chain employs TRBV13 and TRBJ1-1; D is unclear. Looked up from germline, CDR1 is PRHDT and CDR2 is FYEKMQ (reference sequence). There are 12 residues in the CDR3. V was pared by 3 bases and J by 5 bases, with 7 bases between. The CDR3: CASSFGETEAFF. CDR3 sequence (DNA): TGTGCCAGCAGCTTCGGGGAGACTGAAGCTTTCTTT.

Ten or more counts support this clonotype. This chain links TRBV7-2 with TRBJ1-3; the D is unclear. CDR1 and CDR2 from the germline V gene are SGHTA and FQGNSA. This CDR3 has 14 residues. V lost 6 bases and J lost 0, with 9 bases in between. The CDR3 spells CASSRDPSGNTIYF. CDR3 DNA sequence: TGTGCCAGCAGTCGCGATCCCTCTGGAAACACCATATATTTT.

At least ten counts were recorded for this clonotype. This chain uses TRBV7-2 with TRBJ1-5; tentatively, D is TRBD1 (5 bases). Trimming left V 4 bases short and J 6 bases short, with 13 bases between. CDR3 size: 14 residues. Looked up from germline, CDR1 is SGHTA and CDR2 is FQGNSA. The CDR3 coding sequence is TGTGCCAGCAGCTCAAACTTAGGGGTTCAGCCCCAGCATTTT. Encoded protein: CASSSNLGVQPQHF.

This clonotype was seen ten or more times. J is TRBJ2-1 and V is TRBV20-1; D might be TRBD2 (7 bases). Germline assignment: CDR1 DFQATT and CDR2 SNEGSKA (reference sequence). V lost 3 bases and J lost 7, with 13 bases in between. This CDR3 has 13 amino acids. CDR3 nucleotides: TGCAGTGCTAGGGGGGCGGGGGTAAATGAGCAGTTCTTC. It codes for CSARGAGVNEQFF.

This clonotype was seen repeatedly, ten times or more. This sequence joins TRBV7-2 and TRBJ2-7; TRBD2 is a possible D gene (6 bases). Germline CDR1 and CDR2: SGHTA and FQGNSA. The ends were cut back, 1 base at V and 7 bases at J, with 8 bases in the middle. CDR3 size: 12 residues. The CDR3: CASSLVAGEQYF. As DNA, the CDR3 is TGTGCCAGCAGCTTAGTGGCGGGGGAGCAGTACTTC.

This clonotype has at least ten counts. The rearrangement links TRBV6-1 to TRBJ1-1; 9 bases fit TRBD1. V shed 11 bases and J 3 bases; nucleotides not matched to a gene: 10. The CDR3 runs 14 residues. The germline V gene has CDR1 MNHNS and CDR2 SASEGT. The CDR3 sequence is CAGRTGDWDTEAFF. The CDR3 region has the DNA TGTGCCGGAAGGACAGGGGATTGGGACACTGAAGCTTTCTTT.

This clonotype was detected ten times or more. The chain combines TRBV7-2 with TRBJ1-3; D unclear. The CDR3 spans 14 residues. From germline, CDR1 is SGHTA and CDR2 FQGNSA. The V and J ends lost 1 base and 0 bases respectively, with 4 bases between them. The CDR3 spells CASSLVGSGNTIYF. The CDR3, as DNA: TGTGCCAGCAGCTTAGTCGGCTCTGGAAACACCATATATTTT.

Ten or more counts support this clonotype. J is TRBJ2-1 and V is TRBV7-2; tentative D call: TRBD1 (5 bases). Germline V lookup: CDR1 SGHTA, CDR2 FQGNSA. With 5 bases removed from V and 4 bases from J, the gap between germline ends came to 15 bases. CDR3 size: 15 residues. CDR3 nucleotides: TGTGCCAGCAGCCCCCACCTCAGGGCTTACAATGAGCAGTTCTTC. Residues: CASSPHLRAYNEQFF.

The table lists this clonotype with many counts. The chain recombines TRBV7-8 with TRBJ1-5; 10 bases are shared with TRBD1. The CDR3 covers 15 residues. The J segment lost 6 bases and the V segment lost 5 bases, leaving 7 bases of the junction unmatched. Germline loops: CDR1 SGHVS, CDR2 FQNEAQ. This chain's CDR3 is CASSRRDRGSQPQHF. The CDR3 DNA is TGTGCCAGCAGCCGTCGGGACAGGGGAAGTCAGCCCCAGCATTTT.

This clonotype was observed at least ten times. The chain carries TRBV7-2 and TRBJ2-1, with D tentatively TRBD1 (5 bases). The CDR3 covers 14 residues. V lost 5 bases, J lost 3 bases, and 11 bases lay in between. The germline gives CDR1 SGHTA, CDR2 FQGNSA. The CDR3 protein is CASSPAGLYNEQFF. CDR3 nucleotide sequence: TGTGCCAGCAGCCCTGCAGGGCTCTACAATGAGCAGTTCTTC. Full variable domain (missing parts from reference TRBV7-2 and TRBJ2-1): GAGVSQSPSNKVTEKGKDVELRCDPISGHTALYWYRQSLGQGLEFLIYFQGNSAPDKSGLPSDRFSAERTGGSVSTLTIQRTQQEDSAVYLCASSPAGLYNEQFFGPGTRLTVL.

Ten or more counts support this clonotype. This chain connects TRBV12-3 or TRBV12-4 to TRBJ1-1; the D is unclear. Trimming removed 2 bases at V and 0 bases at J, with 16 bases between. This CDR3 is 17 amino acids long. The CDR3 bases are TGTGCCAGCAGTTTACGTTTTATCGGCGTTATGAACACTGAAGCTTTCTTT. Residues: CASSLRFIGVMNTEAFF.

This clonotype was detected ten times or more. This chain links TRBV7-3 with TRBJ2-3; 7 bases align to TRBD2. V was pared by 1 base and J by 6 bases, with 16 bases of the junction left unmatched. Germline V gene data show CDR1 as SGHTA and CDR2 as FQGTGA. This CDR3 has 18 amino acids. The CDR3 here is CASSLRGMASGGGDTQYF. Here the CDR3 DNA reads TGTGCCAGCAGCTTAAGGGGGATGGCTAGCGGTGGCGGGGATACGCAGTATTTT.

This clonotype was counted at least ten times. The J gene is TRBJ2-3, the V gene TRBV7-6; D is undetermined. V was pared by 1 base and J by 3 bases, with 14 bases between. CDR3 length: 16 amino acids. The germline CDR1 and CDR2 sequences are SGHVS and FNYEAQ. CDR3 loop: CASSLELGSVTDTQYF. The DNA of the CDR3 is TGTGCCAGCAGCTTAGAATTAGGTTCAGTGACAGATACGCAGTATTTT.

DNA for the CDR3: TGTGCCAGTAGTACGTCCGGGAGTGTCACCGGGGAGCTGTTTTTT. Amino acids: CASSTSGSVTGELFF. This chain connects TRBV19 to TRBJ2-2, with D possibly being TRBD2 (6 bases). Trimming took 4 bases from V and 4 from J, leaving 13 bases between them. The CDR3 is 15 residues long. Per germline, CDR1 LNHDA and CDR2 SQIVND (reference sequence). Drawing the rest from reference TRBV19 and TRBJ2-2, the complete variable domain is DGGITQSPKYLFRKEGQNVTLSCEQNLNHDAMYWYRQDPGQGLRLIYYSQIVNDFQKGDIAEGYSVSREKKESFPLTVTSAQKNPTAFYLCASSTSGSVTGELFFGEGSRLTVL.

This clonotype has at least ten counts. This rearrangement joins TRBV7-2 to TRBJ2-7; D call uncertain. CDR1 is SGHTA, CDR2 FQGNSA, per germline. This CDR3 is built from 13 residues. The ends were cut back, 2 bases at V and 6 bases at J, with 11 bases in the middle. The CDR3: CASSLWVFGEQYF. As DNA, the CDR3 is TGTGCCAGCAGCTTATGGGTATTCGGCGAGCAGTACTTC.

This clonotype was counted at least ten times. The CDR3 nucleotides are TGTGCCAGCAGTTCAAACCTCTCAGGGGGCAGGGGTTCACCCCTCCACTTT. Its translation is CASSSNLSGGRGSPLHF. The chain uses TRBV27 and TRBJ1-6; TRBD1 aligns across 8 bases. Trimming took 4 bases from V and 9 from J; bases not matched to a gene: 14. This CDR3 region has 17 residues. The germline V gene has CDR1 MNHEY and CDR2 SMNVEV (reference sequence).

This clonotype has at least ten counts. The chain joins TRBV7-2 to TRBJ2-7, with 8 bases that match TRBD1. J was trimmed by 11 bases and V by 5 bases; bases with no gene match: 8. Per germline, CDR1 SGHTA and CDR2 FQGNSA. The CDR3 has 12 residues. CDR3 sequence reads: CASSPTGGREYF. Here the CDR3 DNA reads TGTGCCAGCAGCCCCACAGGGGGAAGGGAGTACTTC.

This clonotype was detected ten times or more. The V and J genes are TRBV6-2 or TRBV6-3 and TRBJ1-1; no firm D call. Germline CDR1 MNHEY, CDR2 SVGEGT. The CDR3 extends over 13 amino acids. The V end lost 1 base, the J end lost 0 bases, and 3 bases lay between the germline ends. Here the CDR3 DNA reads TGTGCCAGCAGTTACTGGTTGAACACTGAAGCTTTCTTT. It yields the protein CASSYWLNTEAFF.

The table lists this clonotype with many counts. CDR3 DNA: TGTGCCAGCAGTCCAGCCGATCGCTCCTTCTACGAGCAGTACTTC. This translates into CASSPADRSFYEQYF. The chain has TRBV7-9 and TRBJ2-7, with unresolved D. The germline gives CDR1 SEHNR, CDR2 FQNEAQ (reference sequence). This CDR3 has 15 residues. V was trimmed by 6 bases and J by 3 bases, leaving 18 bases between them. The full variable domain, completed using reference TRBV7-9 and TRBJ2-7, is DTGVSQNPRHKITKRGQNVTFRCDPISEHNRLYWYRQTLGQGPEFLTYFQNEAQLEKSRLLSDRFSAERPKGSFSTLEIQRTEQGDSAMYLCASSPADRSFYEQYFGPGTRLTVT.

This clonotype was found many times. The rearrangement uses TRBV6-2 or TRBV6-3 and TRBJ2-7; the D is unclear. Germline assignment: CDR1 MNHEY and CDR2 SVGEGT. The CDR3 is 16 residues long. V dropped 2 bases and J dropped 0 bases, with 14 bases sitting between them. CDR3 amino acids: CASSYGPGDSSYEQYF. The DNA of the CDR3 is TGTGCCAGCAGTTACGGTCCGGGTGACTCCTCCTACGAGCAGTACTTC.

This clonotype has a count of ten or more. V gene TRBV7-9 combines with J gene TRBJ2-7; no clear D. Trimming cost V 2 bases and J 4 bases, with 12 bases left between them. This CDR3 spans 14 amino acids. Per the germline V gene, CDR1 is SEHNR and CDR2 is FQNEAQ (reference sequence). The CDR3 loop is CASSLSTDQYEQYF. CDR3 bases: TGTGCCAGCAGCTTAAGTACAGACCAATACGAGCAGTACTTC.

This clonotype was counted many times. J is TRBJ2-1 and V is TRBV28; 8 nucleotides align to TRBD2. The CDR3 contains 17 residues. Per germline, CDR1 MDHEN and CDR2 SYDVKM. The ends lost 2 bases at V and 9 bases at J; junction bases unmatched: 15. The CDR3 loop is CASSLLDPGLEPPEQFF. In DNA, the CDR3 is TGTGCCAGCAGTTTACTCGATCCGGGACTAGAGCCCCCTGAGCAGTTCTTC.

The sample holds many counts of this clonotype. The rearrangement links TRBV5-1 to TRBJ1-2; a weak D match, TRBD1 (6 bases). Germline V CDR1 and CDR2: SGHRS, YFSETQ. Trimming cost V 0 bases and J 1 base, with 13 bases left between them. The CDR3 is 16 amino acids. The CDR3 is CASSLARGPLNYGYTF. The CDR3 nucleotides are TGCGCCAGCAGCTTGGCCCGGGGGCCCCTTAACTATGGCTACACCTTC.

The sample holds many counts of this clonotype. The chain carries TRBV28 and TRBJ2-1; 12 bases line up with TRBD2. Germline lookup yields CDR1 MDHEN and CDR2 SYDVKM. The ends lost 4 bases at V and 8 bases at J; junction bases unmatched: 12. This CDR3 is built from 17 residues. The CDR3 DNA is TGTGCCAGCAGTTCCGCTAGCGGGAGGGCCGGCTGGGATGAGCAGTTCTTC. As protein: CASSSASGRAGWDEQFF.